These T cell receptor beta chains were read from a single sample in a study of long-term antiretroviral therapy in people with HIV. The method was immunoSEQ multiplex PCR; TCRdb's version includes in-frame clones alone and lacks a portion of them. The data hold 25,000 or so clones, with around 88% observed a single time. Sequences were derived from unsorted PBMCs, sampled 3 years after starting antiretroviral therapy. These receptors were obtained from a man aged 18 to 30 with HIV. CDR3s include the opening cysteine and the closing phenylalanine or tryptophan. The D gene is left open where the match is weak. For some rows the clone size is stated as once, few or many, or as a class when expanded; others skip it.

J,D,V,size,length,DNA,CDR3
TRBJ1-6,.,TRBV28,.,12,TGTGCCAGCAGCTCGGGGAATTCACCCCTCCACTTT,CASSSGNSPLHF
TRBJ2-1,.,TRBV5-1,.,16,TGCGCCAGCAGCTTGGCGTTTGGCACCCTCGGCAATGAGCAGTTCTTC,CASSLAFGTLGNEQFF
TRBJ2-7,.,TRBV30,.,15,TGTGCCTGGAGTGTATTTTCCGGGGAATCCTACGAGCAGTACTTC,CAWSVFSGESYEQYF
TRBJ1-1,.,TRBV28,.,11,TGTGCCAGCAGGATTGAGACTGAAGCTTTCTTT,CASRIETEAFF
TRBJ2-2,TRBD1,TRBV10-3,.,16,TGTGCCATCAGTGAGTCGACAGGGATGTTCACCGGGGAGCTGTTTTTT,CAISESTGMFTGELFF
TRBJ1-1,TRBD1,TRBV19,.,14,TGTGCCAGTAGTATAGTACAGGGGAGCACTGAAGCTTTCTTT,CASSIVQGSTEAFF
TRBJ2-3,.,TRBV5-6,once,16,TGTGCCAGCAGCTTGAAGACCGGGACGCAAGTTGATACGCAGTATTTT,CASSLKTGTQVDTQYF
TRBJ1-1,.,TRBV2,.,14,TGTGCCAGCATGAAAGGAGGGGCTAGCACTGAAGCTTTCTTT,CASMKGGASTEAFF
TRBJ1-1,.,TRBV5-1,.,15,TGCGCCAGCAGCTCTTGGACGGAGTCGAACACTGAAGCTTTCTTT,CASSSWTESNTEAFF
TRBJ1-2,.,TRBV10-3,.,14,TGTGCCATCAGTGAGTCGGGGGAGGGGTCCGGCTACACCTTC,CAISESGEGSGYTF
TRBJ2-2,TRBD2,TRBV13,.,15,TGTGCCAGCAGTTCCAGCGGGGGGGCGGTCGGGGAGCTGTTTTTT,CASSSSGGAVGELFF
TRBJ2-6,.,TRBV7-3,.,15,TGTGCCAGCAGCTTGAACGGACCTGGGGCCAACGTCCTGACTTTC,CASSLNGPGANVLTF
TRBJ1-5,.,TRBV5-8,.,16,TGTGCCAGCAGCTTGGCCCACCGTCCTAAGCATCAGCCCCAGCATTTT,CASSLAHRPKHQPQHF
TRBJ1-6,.,TRBV21-1,once,17,TGTGCCAGCAGCAAAGCAGGGGTTTGGTCCTATAATTCACCCCTCCACTTT,CASSKAGVWSYNSPLHF
TRBJ2-6,.,TRBV28,.,16,TGTGCCAGCCTAAGGGGCGATATCTCTGGGGCCAACGTCCTGACTTTC,CASLRGDISGANVLTF
TRBJ2-5,.,TRBV7-8,.,13,TGTGCCAGCACCTTGGGGAGGACAGAGACCCAGTACTTC,CASTLGRTETQYF
TRBJ1-6,TRBD1,TRBV10-3,.,16,TGTGCCATCAGTCTGTCACCGGGGACAGACCTTTTCCCCCTCCACTTT,CAISLSPGTDLFPLHF
TRBJ1-1,TRBD1,TRBV2,.,15,TGTGCCAGCAGTGAAGGAGGGACAGGGAACACTGAAGCTTTCTTT,CASSEGGTGNTEAFF
TRBJ2-7,TRBD1,TRBV6-1,.,12,TGTGCCAGCAGTTCGGGACAGAACGAGCAGTACTTC,CASSSGQNEQYF
TRBJ2-5,.,TRBV19,.,12,TGTGCCAGTAGTATTCTCGGGGAGACCCAGTACTTC,CASSILGETQYF
TRBJ1-2,.,TRBV29-1,.,15,TGCAGCGTTGAAGGCCCCGAGGCAGGGATGTATGGCTACACCTTC,CSVEGPEAGMYGYTF
TRBJ2-5,.,TRBV6-1,.,15,TGTGCCAGCAGTGAAGCAGAAGACAGCCGAGGGACCCAGTACTTC,CASSEAEDSRGTQYF
TRBJ2-1,TRBD1,TRBV5-1,.,16,TGCGCCAGCAGCTTGATGACAGGGGGCGCGAGGAATGAGCAGTTCTTC,CASSLMTGGARNEQFF
TRBJ1-5,.,TRBV5-4,.,13,TGTGCCAGCAGCTTGGACTTGGGGGAGCCCCAGCATTTT,CASSLDLGEPQHF
TRBJ1-1,TRBD1,TRBV7-9,few,14,TGTGCCAGCAGCTTGACAGGGTCGAACACTGAAGCTTTCTTT,CASSLTGSNTEAFF
TRBJ1-4,.,TRBV5-1,once,13,TGCGCCAGCAGCGCGACAGGAGAAGAAAAACTGTTTTTT,CASSATGEEKLFF
TRBJ1-2,TRBD1,TRBV10-3,few,14,TGTGCCTCGGCGGGACAGGCGACGGGCTATGGCTACACCTTC,CASAGQATGYGYTF
TRBJ1-3,.,TRBV7-8,.,12,TGTGCCGGCAGCTTAGCCCAGAACACCATATATTTT,CAGSLAQNTIYF
TRBJ1-4,.,TRBV29-1,.,12,TGCAGCGTTGTGGGGTCTAATGAAAAACTGTTTTTT,CSVVGSNEKLFF
TRBJ2-3,TRBD1,TRBV5-6,.,17,TGTGCCAGCAGCTTTGTGGACAGGGGACCCCTCACAGATACGCAGTATTTT,CASSFVDRGPLTDTQYF
TRBJ1-4,.,TRBV9,.,15,TGTGCCAGCAGCGTCGGGGCGAAGGATAATGAAAAACTGTTTTTT,CASSVGAKDNEKLFF
TRBJ1-2,.,TRBV28,.,17,TGTGCCAGCAGTTTGGTTCCCGGCGGGCAGCCCCCCTATGGCTACACCTTC,CASSLVPGGQPPYGYTF
TRBJ2-5,TRBD2,TRBV27,.,15,TGTGCCAGCAGTTTGGGACTAGCGGGGCTGGAGACCCAGTACTTC,CASSLGLAGLETQYF
TRBJ2-3,.,TRBV29-1,.,17,TGCAGCGTTGCTGGGGTAACGGGGAGGTTTGGCACAGATACGCAGTATTTT,CSVAGVTGRFGTDTQYF
TRBJ1-4,TRBD1,TRBV11-2,.,14,TGTGCCAGCAGCTCCGGGACAGGTTATGAAAAACTGTTTTTT,CASSSGTGYEKLFF
TRBJ1-1,.,TRBV27,.,15,TGTGCCAGCAGTTTATTTCAGGGGTTGAACACTGAAGCTTTCTTT,CASSLFQGLNTEAFF
TRBJ2-3,.,TRBV11-1,.,16,TGTGCCAGCAGCTCTCACACAGGGGCGGAGGGGGATACGCAGTATTTT,CASSSHTGAEGDTQYF
TRBJ1-1,.,TRBV6-1,.,13,TGTGCCACCCAAAGGGTGGCGTCGACTGAAGCTTTCTTT,CATQRVASTEAFF
TRBJ1-1,.,TRBV9,.,11,TGTGCCAGCAGCGCAGTCACTGAAGCTTTCTTT,CASSAVTEAFF
TRBJ2-1,.,TRBV5-4,.,13,TGTGCCAGCAGCCCTCCTAGTGTGAATGAGCAGTTCTTC,CASSPPSVNEQFF
TRBJ1-2,.,TRBV15,.,15,TGTGCCACCAGCAGACCTGGGAGGACCGCGGACGGCTACACCTTC,CATSRPGRTADGYTF
TRBJ1-2,TRBD1,TRBV5-1,.,15,TGCGCCAGCAGCTTGGCCGTTGGGACAGGATATGGCTACACCTTC,CASSLAVGTGYGYTF
TRBJ2-1,.,TRBV30,.,12,TGTGCCTGGAGTGTACCGGGGGATGAGCAGTTCTTC,CAWSVPGDEQFF
TRBJ2-2,.,TRBV29-1,.,14,TGCAGCACCTACGGGCAGGGTGACACCGGGGAGCTGTTTTTT,CSTYGQGDTGELFF
TRBJ2-4,.,TRBV6-5,.,16,TGTGCCAGCAGTTACCTCGGTTCAGCGGCCAAAAACATTCAGTACTTC,CASSYLGSAAKNIQYF
TRBJ1-2,.,TRBV28,.,12,TGTGCCAGCAGCCCCACAGGGTATGGCTACACCTTC,CASSPTGYGYTF
TRBJ2-1,.,TRBV12-5,.,16,TGTGCTAGTGGTTTGGTACTCCCCACAGGGTTTGATGAGCAGTTCTTC,CASGLVLPTGFDEQFF
TRBJ2-5,.,TRBV10-2,.,13,TGCGCCAGCACCTCCGGGGCCCGAGGGTCCCAGTACTTC,CASTSGARGSQYF
TRBJ1-2,.,TRBV4-1,.,16,TGCGCCAGCAGCCAGGTCGAGCGGAGAACAAACTATGGCTACACCTTC,CASSQVERRTNYGYTF
TRBJ2-5,.,TRBV4-1,.,14,TGCGCCAGCAGCCCCCCCCTCGGACAAGAGACCCAGTACTTC,CASSPPLGQETQYF
TRBJ1-2,.,TRBV6-1,few,13,TGTGCCAGCAGTGAAGAGGTAGAGGGTGGCTACACCTTC,CASSEEVEGGYTF
TRBJ1-6,TRBD1,TRBV4-1,.,15,TGCGCCAGCAGCCAAGAGGGACAGGGCCATTCACCCCTCCACTTT,CASSQEGQGHSPLHF
TRBJ2-7,.,TRBV27,.,16,TGTGCCAGCAGTTTCGTAGGGTCCATGGGATTTTACGAGCAGTACTTC,CASSFVGSMGFYEQYF
TRBJ2-7,TRBD1,TRBV2,.,15,TGTGCCAGCAGTGAGGGACAGGGAAACTCCTACGAGCAGTACTTC,CASSEGQGNSYEQYF